This T cell receptor beta chain was sequenced in a study of shared clonotypes between healthy human individuals. Findings and caveats of the study: Clonotypes which were not shared had lower generation probabilities than clonotypes that all four donors shared. Generally, estimated richness proved larger in naive subsets than it did in memory subsets.

Per the study methods: From ImmunoSEQ came sequences covering only the junction and carrying no quality scores, so filtering differed. Clones were read by immunoSEQ multiplex PCR, and TCRdb kept only the in-frame ones, dropping some. That table furnishes V, J and clone size, whereas the DNA furnished D and trimming. The profile covers around 1.4 million clones, with 98% to 99% appearing a single time and around 0.38% taken by the ten largest. Points on this clone: Its antigen is unidentified.

The V segment lost 4 bases and the J segment 5 bases; nucleotides outside the gene matches: 4. Germline V CDR1 and CDR2: SGHDN, FVKESK. This CDR3 is built from 13 residues. This sequence joins TRBV14 and TRBJ2-7, with TRBD1 matching 8 bases. Sequenced: naive CD4+ T cells sorted from blood. Subset reported: CD45RA+ positively selected. The sequence was collected from a man aged 25-40 years in good health. The CDR3, as DNA: TGTGCCAGCAGCCGCGACAGGGGCGACGAGCAGTACTTC. Translation gives CASSRDRGDEQYF.